A single sample is the source of the 26 T cell receptor beta chains below, sequenced in a study of T cells in Graves' hyperthyroidism and ophthalmopathy. The CDR3 regions of TCR beta were amplified from RNA transcripts. HTBI primers were employed in a first-round RT-PCR of the TCR CDR3. TCRdb independently ran MiXCR on the multiplex PCR reads; one entry per CDR3 protein. The sample carries 450,000 to 550,000 distinct CDR3 sequences, roughly 25% recorded once. The specimen sequenced was blood. These receptor sequences come from a woman in her twenties or thirties with Graves' ophthalmopathy.

The table lists this clonotype with a few counts. The chain uses TRBV20-1 and TRBJ2-7; weak D call: TRBD2 (5 bases). The CDR3 is made up of 14 amino acids. V was trimmed by 1 base and J by 2 bases, leaving 12 bases between them. Germline CDR1 and CDR2: DFQATT and SNEGSKA (reference sequence). The CDR3 DNA reads TGCAGTGCTAGAGGCGGACTGACAACCTACGAGCAGTACTTC. As protein: CSARGGLTTYEQYF.

This clonotype was found many times. The chain recombines TRBV11-2 with TRBJ2-2; D gene uncertain. V lost 7 bases and J 4 bases, leaving 10 bases between the germline ends. The CDR3 runs 13 residues. CDR1 SGHAT and CDR2 FQNNGV come from the germline V gene. DNA of the CDR3: TGTGCCAGCACCTCGTACGCCACCGGGGAGCTGTTTTTT. This sequence encodes CASTSYATGELFF. The full variable domain, rest sourced from reference TRBV11-2 and TRBJ2-2, is EAGVAQSPRYKIIEKRQSVAFWCNPISGHATLYWYQQILGQGPKLLIQFQNNGVVDDSQLPKDRFSAERLKGVDSTLKIQPAKLEDSAVYLCASTSYATGELFFGEGSRLTVL.

This clonotype was counted many times. The V and J genes are TRBV29-1 and TRBJ2-5; weak D call: TRBD1 (5 bases). CDR1 SQVTM and CDR2 ANQGSEA come from the germline V gene. CDR3 length: 14 amino acids. V lost 7 bases to trimming and J lost 4 bases, with 19 bases between them. CDR3 sequence (DNA): TGCAGCGCTGAGTGGACACGCCGCGCAGAGACCCAGTACTTC. Its protein is CSAEWTRRAETQYF.

J is TRBJ1-4 and V is TRBV6-5; D perhaps matches TRBD1 (5 bases). The CDR3 totals 16 residues. With 2 bases removed from V and 0 bases from J, the gap between germline ends came to 10 bases. Germline CDR1 is MNHEY and CDR2 is SVGAGI. CDR3 loop: CASSYGREPTNEKLFF. In DNA form, the CDR3 reads TGTGCCAGCAGTTACGGCAGGGAACCAACTAATGAAAAACTGTTTTTT.

This clonotype has a handful of counts. The V gene is TRBV30, the J gene TRBJ2-5; D may match TRBD1 or TRBD2 (7 bases each). Between the trimmed V and J ends, which lost 2 bases and 5 bases, there was a span of 15 bases. Per germline, CDR1 GTSNPN and CDR2 SVGIG (reference sequence). The CDR3 runs 14 residues. The CDR3 bases are TGTGCCTGGAGTATCAGGGGGGGCCTGGAGACCCAGTACTTC. Translated: CAWSIRGGLETQYF. The full variable domain, its missing parts supplied by reference TRBV30 and TRBJ2-5, is SQTIHQWPATLVQPVGSPLSLECTVEGTSNPNLYWYRQAAGRGLQLLFYSVGIGQISSEVPQNLSASRPQDRQFILSSKKLLLSDSGFYLCAWSIRGGLETQYFGPGTRLLVL.

This clonotype was observed at least ten times. The rearrangement links TRBV9 to TRBJ1-1; the match to TRBD1 covers 7 bases. J was trimmed by 2 bases and V by 4 bases; bases with no gene match: 5. This CDR3 contains 14 residues. CDR1 is SGDLS and CDR2 is YYNGEE in the germline V gene. In nucleotides, the CDR3 is TGTGCCAGCAGCCCGGGACAGAGCAACACTGAAGCTTTCTTT. It is translated as CASSPGQSNTEAFF.

This clonotype turned up a few times. V and J are TRBV20-1 and TRBJ2-7; 9 nucleotides align to TRBD1. With V trimmed by 5 bases and J by 5 bases, 10 bases remained unmatched. This CDR3 has 14 amino acids. CDR1 and CDR2 (germline): DFQATT, SNEGSKA (reference sequence). CDR3 loop: CSAPKQGARNEQYF. The DNA for the CDR3 is TGCAGTGCTCCGAAACAGGGGGCGAGGAACGAGCAGTACTTC.

As regards this clonotype: The germline gene is not matched at one end of the junction; a read error may be the cause. This rearrangement joins TRBV7-8 to TRBJ1-5; TRBD1 is a possible D gene (6 bases). The CDR3 runs 15 residues. The germline gives CDR1 SGHVS, CDR2 FQNEAQ. CDR3 bases: TGTGCCAGCAGCCGAGAGACAGGTAGCAATCAGCCCCCGCATTTT. Its translation: CASSRETGSNQPPHF. The whole variable domain, remainder taken from reference TRBV7-8 and TRBJ1-5, is GAGVSQSPRYKVAKRGQDVALRCDPISGHVSLFWYQQALGQGPEFLTYFQNEAQLDKSGLPSDRFFAERPEGSVSTLKIQRTQQEDSAVYLCASSRETGSNQPPHFGDGTRLSIL.

This sequence joins TRBV9 and TRBJ2-7; a weak D match, TRBD1 (6 bases). The CDR3 sequence is 13 residues long. CDR1 SGDLS and CDR2 YYNGEE come from the germline V gene. Between the trimmed V and J ends, which lost 2 bases and 4 bases, there was a span of 10 bases. The CDR3: CASSVAQGYEQYF. CDR3 coding DNA: TGTGCCAGCAGCGTTGCACAGGGTTACGAGCAGTACTTC.

The table lists this clonotype with many counts. V usage is TRBV6-1 and J usage is TRBJ2-2; D is possibly TRBD1 (5 bases). CDR3 length: 14 amino acids. V lost 4 bases and J lost 4, with 10 bases in between. Germline V lookup: CDR1 MNHNS, CDR2 SASEGT. The CDR3 loop reads CASSAQGLTGELFF. CDR3 bases: TGTGCCAGCAGTGCTCAGGGTCTCACCGGGGAGCTGTTTTTT.

This clonotype was detected ten times or more. This chain links TRBV29-1 with TRBJ1-1, with a weak D call TRBD1 (5 bases). From germline, CDR1 is SQVTM and CDR2 ANQGSEA. Trimming removed 2 bases from V and 4 bases from J, with 11 bases in between. This CDR3 comprises 13 residues. The CDR3 loop is CSVEKTGGTEAFF. The CDR3 DNA sequence: TGCAGCGTTGAAAAAACGGGGGGCACTGAAGCTTTCTTT.

There are many counts of this clonotype. This chain links TRBV6-5 with TRBJ1-1; TRBD1 might be the D (5 bases). Looked up from germline, CDR1 is MNHEY and CDR2 is SVGAGI. V was shortened by 3 bases and J by 7 bases, with 12 bases between the two germline ends. CDR3 length equals 13 residues. Here the CDR3 DNA reads TGTGCCAGCAGTTATGGGGACGCTATTGAAGCTTTCTTT. Its protein product is CASSYGDAIEAFF.

The rearrangement links TRBV15 to TRBJ2-5, with 8 bases aligning to TRBD1. The CDR3 length is 14 residues. CDR1 and CDR2 (germline): LNHNV, YYDKDF (reference sequence). V trimming: 5 bases; J trimming: 3 bases; junction bases outside the gene matches: 5. The CDR3: CATSSRTGKETQYF. The CDR3 DNA follows: TGTGCCACCAGCTCTCGGACAGGGAAAGAGACCCAGTACTTC.

Ten or more counts support this clonotype. The V call is TRBV12-3 or TRBV12-4, the J call TRBJ1-2, with TRBD1 as a possible D gene (5 bases). Trimming stripped 6 bases from V and 5 bases from J, with 16 bases between. The CDR3 sequence is 14 residues long. CDR3 protein: CASSPFRQLYGYTF. The CDR3 nucleotides are TGTGCCAGCAGCCCTTTCCGACAGCTTTATGGCTACACCTTC.

This clonotype was seen ten or more times. This rearrangement joins TRBV11-2 to TRBJ2-7, with TRBD2 matching 10 bases. Germline-derived CDR1 and CDR2 are SGHAT and FQNNGV. The CDR3 is 16 amino acids. V lost 5 bases, J lost 2 bases, and 9 bases stayed unmatched. The CDR3 DNA reads as TGTGCCAGCAGCCAAAGTCTAAGCGGGGGGGCCTACGAGCAGTACTTC. It translates to CASSQSLSGGAYEQYF.

The chain employs TRBV28 and TRBJ1-1, with D possibly TRBD1 on 5 matching bases. Germline assignment: CDR1 MDHEN and CDR2 SYDVKM. Trimming removed 7 bases at V and 11 bases at J, with 17 bases between. This CDR3 comprises 12 residues. CDR3 DNA: TGTGCCAGCATACGGGACGGCGTTCGGGCTTTCTTT. This codes for CASIRDGVRAFF.

The table lists this clonotype with a count of one. The rearrangement links TRBV5-1 to TRBJ1-2; D remains ambiguous. This CDR3 comprises 12 residues. Germline V gene data show CDR1 as SGHRS and CDR2 as YFSETQ. V was pared by 7 bases and J by 13 bases, with 20 bases between. CDR3 DNA: TGCGCCAGCTCTATAGACCGGGATGGTGTCACCTTC. Translation: CASSIDRDGVTF.

This clonotype was counted ten times or more. V gene TRBV29-1 combines with J gene TRBJ2-2, with D perhaps matching TRBD1 (6 bases). The V end lost 7 bases, the J end lost 2 bases, and 20 bases lay between the germline ends. The CDR3 is 16 amino acids. Germline V gene sequence: CDR1 SQVTM, CDR2 ANQGSEA. CDR3 DNA: TGCAGCGGGTTACTAACCGGGACACTAAACACCGGGGAGCTGTTTTTT. Residues: CSGLLTGTLNTGELFF.

This clonotype came up many times. The CDR3 nucleotides read TGTGCCAGCCGAGGGGACCTGAACACTGAAGCTTTCTTT. Protein: CASRGDLNTEAFF. The gene calls are TRBV6-5 and TRBJ1-1; tentative D call: TRBD1 (5 bases). CDR1 is MNHEY, CDR2 SVGAGI, per germline. Trimming took off 8 bases at V and 0 bases at J, with 10 bases between the two ends. The CDR3 extends over 13 amino acids.

This clonotype has at least ten counts. The chain carries TRBV19 and TRBJ1-2, with D perhaps TRBD1 (5 bases). This CDR3 region has 13 residues. V lost 8 bases, J lost 8 bases, and 18 bases lay in between. Germline assignment: CDR1 LNHDA and CDR2 SQIVND (reference sequence). The CDR3 sequence is CASLDGTYGGYTF. The CDR3 DNA sequence: TGTGCCAGTTTGGACGGGACCTATGGAGGCTACACCTTC.

This clonotype was observed a handful of times. The chain is built from TRBV30 and TRBJ1-1; no clear D. Germline V gene sequence: CDR1 GTSNPN, CDR2 SVGIG (reference sequence). Trimming shortened V by 3 bases and J by 2 bases, and 10 bases separated the two germline ends. CDR3 length: 13 amino acids. CDR3 amino acids: CAWSAGPNTEAFF. The CDR3 nucleotides are TGTGCCTGGAGCGCTGGGCCAAACACTGAAGCTTTCTTT.

This clonotype was seen repeatedly, ten times or more. J is TRBJ2-2 and V is TRBV6-1; 9 bases are a match to TRBD1. The CDR3 has 13 residues. Germline values: CDR1 MNHNS, CDR2 SASEGT. For the CDR3, the DNA is TGTGCAACCGGGACAGGGAGACTCGGGGAGCTGTTTTTT. This gives the protein CATGTGRLGELFF.

This clonotype was counted ten times or more. The chain has TRBV12-3 or TRBV12-4 and TRBJ1-2, with D uncertain. V lost 0 bases and J lost 5, with 13 bases in between. The CDR3 has 15 amino acids. The CDR3 coding sequence is TGTGCCAGCAGTTTAGCGCGGAGATCCATTTATGGCTACACCTTC. This encodes CASSLARRSIYGYTF.

This clonotype was seen ten or more times. The gene calls are TRBV7-3 and TRBJ2-5; D remains unclear. In germline, CDR1 is SGHTA, CDR2 FQGTGA. Between the trimmed V and J ends, which lost 4 bases and 5 bases, there was a span of 11 bases. The CDR3 spans 13 residues. This CDR3 reads CASSSNMGETQYF. CDR3 in DNA: TGTGCCAGCAGCTCAAATATGGGGGAGACCCAGTACTTC. The full variable domain, with the rest looked up from reference TRBV7-3 and TRBJ2-5, is GAGVSQTPSNKVTEKGKYVELRCDPISGHTALYWYRQSLGQGPEFLIYFQGTGAADDSGLPNDRFFAVRPEGSVSTLKIQRTERGDSAVYLCASSSNMGETQYFGPGTRLLVL.

This clonotype was recorded once. This chain links TRBV12-3 or TRBV12-4 with TRBJ1-2; 7 bases map to TRBD1. The CDR3 has 14 residues. Unmatched junction bases numbered 6, after V lost 3 bases and J lost 5 bases. The CDR3 DNA reads as TGTGCCAGCAGTTTGTCGGACAGGTATTATGGCTACACCTTC. It encodes CASSLSDRYYGYTF.

A word on this clonotype: The junction does not match germline at one end; this may be a read error. This chain connects TRBV15 to TRBJ2-5; perhaps TRBD2 as D (5 bases). Germline CDR1 LNHNV, CDR2 YYDKDF (reference sequence). This CDR3 has 14 amino acids. CDR3 DNA sequence: TGTGCCACCAGCGGAGATGGTAGCGAAGAGACCCAGTACTTC. It translates to CATSGDGSEETQYF.